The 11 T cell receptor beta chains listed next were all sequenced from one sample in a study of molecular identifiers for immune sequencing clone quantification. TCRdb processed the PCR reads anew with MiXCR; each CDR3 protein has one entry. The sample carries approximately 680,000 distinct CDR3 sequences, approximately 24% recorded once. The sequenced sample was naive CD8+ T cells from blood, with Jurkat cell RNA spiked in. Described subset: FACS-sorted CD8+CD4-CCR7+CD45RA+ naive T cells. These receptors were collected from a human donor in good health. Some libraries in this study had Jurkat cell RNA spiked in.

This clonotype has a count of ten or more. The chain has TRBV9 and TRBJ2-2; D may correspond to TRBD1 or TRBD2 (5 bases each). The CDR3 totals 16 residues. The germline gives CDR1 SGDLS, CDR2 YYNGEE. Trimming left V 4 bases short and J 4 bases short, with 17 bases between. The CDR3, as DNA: TGTGCCAGCAGCTGGGACGGCGGGCAGTCCACCGGGGAGCTGTTTTTT. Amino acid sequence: CASSWDGGQSTGELFF. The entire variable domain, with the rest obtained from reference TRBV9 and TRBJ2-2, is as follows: DSGVTQTPKHLITATGQRVTLRCSPRSGDLSVYWYQQSLDQGLQFLIQYYNGEERAKGNILERFSAQQFPDLHSELNLSSLELGDSALYFCASSWDGGQSTGELFFGEGSRLTVL.

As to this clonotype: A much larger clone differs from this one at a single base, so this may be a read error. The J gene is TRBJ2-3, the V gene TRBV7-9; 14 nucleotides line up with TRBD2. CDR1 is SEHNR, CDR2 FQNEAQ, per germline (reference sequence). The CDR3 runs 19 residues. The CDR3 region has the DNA TGTGCCAGCAGCCCGACTAGCGGGAGGGCCGAGTTATTCACAGATGCGCAGTATTTT. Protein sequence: CASSPTSGRAELFTDAQYF.

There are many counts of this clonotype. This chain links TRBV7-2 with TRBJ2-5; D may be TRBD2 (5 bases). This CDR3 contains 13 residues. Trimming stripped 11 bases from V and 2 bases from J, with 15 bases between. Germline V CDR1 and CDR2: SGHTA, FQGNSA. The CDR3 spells CAGAAPNQETQYF. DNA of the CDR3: TGTGCCGGAGCGGCCCCCAATCAAGAGACCCAGTACTTC.

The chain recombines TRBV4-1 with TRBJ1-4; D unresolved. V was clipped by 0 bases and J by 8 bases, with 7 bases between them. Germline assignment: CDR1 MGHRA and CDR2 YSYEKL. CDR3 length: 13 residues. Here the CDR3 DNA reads TGCGCCAGCAGCCAAGAAACTCGAGAAAAACTGTTTTTT. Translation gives CASSQETREKLFF.

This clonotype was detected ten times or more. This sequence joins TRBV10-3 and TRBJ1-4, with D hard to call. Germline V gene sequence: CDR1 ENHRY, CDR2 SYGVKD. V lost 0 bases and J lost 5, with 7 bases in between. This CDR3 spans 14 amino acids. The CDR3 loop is CAISESERNEKLFF. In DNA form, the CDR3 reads TGTGCCATCAGTGAGTCGGAAAGGAATGAAAAACTGTTTTTT.

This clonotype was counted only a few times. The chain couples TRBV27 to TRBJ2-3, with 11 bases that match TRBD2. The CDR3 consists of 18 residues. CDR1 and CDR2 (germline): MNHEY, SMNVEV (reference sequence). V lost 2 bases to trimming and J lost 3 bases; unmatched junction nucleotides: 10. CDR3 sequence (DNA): TGTGCCAGCAGTTTAATAATAGCGGGAGGGCCGAGTACAGATACGCAGTATTTT. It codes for CASSLIIAGGPSTDTQYF.

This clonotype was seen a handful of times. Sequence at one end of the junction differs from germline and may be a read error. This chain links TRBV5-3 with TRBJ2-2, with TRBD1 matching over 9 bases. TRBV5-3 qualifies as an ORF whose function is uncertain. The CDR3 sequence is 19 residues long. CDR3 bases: TGTGCCAGCAGCTTGCGGTTCGGACAGGGGTTGGTGAACACCGGGGAGCTGTTTTTT. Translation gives CASSLRFGQGLVNTGELFF.

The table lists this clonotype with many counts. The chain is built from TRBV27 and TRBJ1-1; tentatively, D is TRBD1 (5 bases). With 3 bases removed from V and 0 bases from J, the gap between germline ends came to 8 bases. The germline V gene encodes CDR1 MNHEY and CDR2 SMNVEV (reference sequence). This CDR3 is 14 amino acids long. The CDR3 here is CASSFDSMNTEAFF. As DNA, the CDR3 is TGTGCCAGCAGTTTCGACAGTATGAACACTGAAGCTTTCTTT.

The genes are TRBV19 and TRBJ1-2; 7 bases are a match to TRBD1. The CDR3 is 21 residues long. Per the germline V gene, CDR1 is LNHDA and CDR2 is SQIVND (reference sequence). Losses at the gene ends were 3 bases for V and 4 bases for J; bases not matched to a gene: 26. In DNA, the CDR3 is TGTGCCAGTAGTATTCATTCCGACGAACCTCCGACAGGGCGAACAGCCTATGGCTACACCTTC. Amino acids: CASSIHSDEPPTGRTAYGYTF. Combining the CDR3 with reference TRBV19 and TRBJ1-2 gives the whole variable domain DGGITQSPKYLFRKEGQNVTLSCEQNLNHDAMYWYRQDPGQGLRLIYYSQIVNDFQKGDIAEGYSVSREKKESFPLTVTSAQKNPTAFYLCASSIHSDEPPTGRTAYGYTFGSGTRLTVV.

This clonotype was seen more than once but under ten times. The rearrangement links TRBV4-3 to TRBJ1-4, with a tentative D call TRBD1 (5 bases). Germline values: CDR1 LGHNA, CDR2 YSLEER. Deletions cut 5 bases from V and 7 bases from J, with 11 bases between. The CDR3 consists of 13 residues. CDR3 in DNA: TGCGCCAGCAGCGGATACGGGGGTGAAAAACTGTTTTTT. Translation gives CASSGYGGEKLFF.

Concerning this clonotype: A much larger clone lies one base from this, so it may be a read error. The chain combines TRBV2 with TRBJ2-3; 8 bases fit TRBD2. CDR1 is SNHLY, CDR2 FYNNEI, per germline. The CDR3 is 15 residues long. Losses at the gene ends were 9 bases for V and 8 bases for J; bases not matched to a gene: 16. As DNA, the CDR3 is TGTGCCAGTAGGGAAAGCCGACTAGCGCAAGGTACGCAGTATTTT. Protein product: CASRESRLAQGTQYF.